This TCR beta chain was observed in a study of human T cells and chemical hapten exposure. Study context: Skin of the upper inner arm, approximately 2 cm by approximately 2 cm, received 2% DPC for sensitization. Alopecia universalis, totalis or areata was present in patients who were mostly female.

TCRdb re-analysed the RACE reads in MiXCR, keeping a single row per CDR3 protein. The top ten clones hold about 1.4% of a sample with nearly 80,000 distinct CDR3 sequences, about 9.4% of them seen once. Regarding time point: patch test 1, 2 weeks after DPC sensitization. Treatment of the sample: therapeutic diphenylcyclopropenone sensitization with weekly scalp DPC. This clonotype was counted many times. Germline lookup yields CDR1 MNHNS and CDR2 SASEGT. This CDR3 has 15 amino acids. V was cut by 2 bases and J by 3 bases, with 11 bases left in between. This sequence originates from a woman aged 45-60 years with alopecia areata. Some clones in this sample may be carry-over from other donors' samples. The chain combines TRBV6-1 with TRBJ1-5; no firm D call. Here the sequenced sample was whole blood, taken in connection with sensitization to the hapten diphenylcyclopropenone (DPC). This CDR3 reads CASSEKGKPNQPQHF. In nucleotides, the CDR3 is TGTGCCAGCAGTGAAAAGGGAAAGCCCAATCAGCCCCAGCATTTT.